Listed here are 20 T cell receptor beta chains from one sample, sequenced in a study of CD8 T cells in ankylosing spondylitis. TCRdb reanalysed the 5' RACE reads using MiXCR and keeps one entry per CDR3 protein. Of roughly 39,000 distinct CDR3 sequences in the sample, roughly 2.5% were seen once. Sequenced material: blood, either unsorted or a sorted T cell fraction (not recorded which). All receptors come from a male donor with ankylosing spondylitis or in good health (not recorded which).

This clonotype was recorded many times. The chain links TRBV9 to TRBJ2-5; D is unclear. CDR1 is SGDLS and CDR2 is YYNGEE in the germline V gene. The CDR3 loop spans 14 amino acids. V was clipped by 1 base and J by 1 base, with 8 bases between them. The CDR3: CASSVTWSQETQYF. CDR3 sequence (DNA): TGTGCCAGCAGCGTAACATGGAGCCAAGAGACCCAGTACTTC.

This clonotype appeared many times. V gene TRBV9 combines with J gene TRBJ2-7; TRBD1 matches 8 bases. Germline V gene sequence: CDR1 SGDLS, CDR2 YYNGEE. After removal of 4 bases from V and 5 bases from J, the junction contained 8 bases not matched to a gene. This CDR3 has 14 amino acids. DNA of the CDR3: TGTGCCAGCAGCCCCCGGACAGGGACCAACGAGCAGTACTTC. It yields the protein CASSPRTGTNEQYF.

This clonotype was counted at least ten times. The gene calls are TRBV9 and TRBJ2-3, with D uncertain. The V and J ends lost 3 bases and 2 bases respectively, with 7 bases between them. Germline CDR1 and CDR2: SGDLS and YYNGEE. The CDR3 contains 13 residues. The CDR3 DNA reads TGTGCCAGCAGCGACCCACCCACAGATACGCAGTATTTT. It codes for CASSDPPTDTQYF. Full variable domain (missing parts from reference TRBV9 and TRBJ2-3): DSGVTQTPKHLITATGQRVTLRCSPRSGDLSVYWYQQSLDQGLQFLIQYYNGEERAKGNILERFSAQQFPDLHSELNLSSLELGDSALYFCASSDPPTDTQYFGPGTRLTVL.

This clonotype came up many times. The rearrangement uses TRBV6-9 and TRBJ2-7, with D possibly TRBD1 on 5 matching bases. Germline CDR1 is MNHGY and CDR2 is SVAAGI. Trimming left V 2 bases short and J 3 bases short, with 8 bases between. This CDR3 comprises 13 residues. This CDR3 reads CASSYQGIYEQYF. CDR3 DNA: TGTGCCAGCAGTTATCAGGGTATCTACGAGCAGTACTTC.

There are many counts of this clonotype. The chain is built from TRBV9 and TRBJ1-4, with D tentatively TRBD1 (6 bases). The CDR3 has 14 residues. The V end was cut by 3 bases, the J end by 8 bases, with 14 bases between. Germline V CDR1 and CDR2: SGDLS, YYNGEE. Written as DNA, the CDR3 is TGTGCCAGCAGCGAGCTGGGGGCTGGGGAAAAACTGTTTTTT. Translated, it gives CASSELGAGEKLFF.

This clonotype was counted many times. The CDR3 DNA reads TGTGCCAGCAGCCCGGGACAGCAAAATTCACCCCTCCACTTT. Translating gives CASSPGQQNSPLHF. The chain employs TRBV9 and TRBJ1-6; 7 bases line up with TRBD1. This CDR3 is built from 14 residues. The junction had 5 bases not matched to a gene; V was cut back by 4 bases and J by 7 bases. The germline V gene has CDR1 SGDLS and CDR2 YYNGEE. Supplemented by reference TRBV9 and TRBJ1-6, the full variable domain reads DSGVTQTPKHLITATGQRVTLRCSPRSGDLSVYWYQQSLDQGLQFLIQYYNGEERAKGNILERFSAQQFPDLHSELNLSSLELGDSALYFCASSPGQQNSPLHFGNGTRLTVT.

This clonotype was found many times. CDR3 protein: CAYPGTALYEQYF. CDR3 DNA sequence: TGTGCCTACCCTGGGACAGCTCTCTACGAGCAGTACTTC. The J gene is TRBJ2-7, the V gene TRBV21-1; the table assigns TRBD1, which was not confirmed against the DNA. TRBV21-1 is reported as a pseudogene. The length of the CDR3 is 13 residues.

This clonotype was seen many times. The rearrangement uses TRBV9 and TRBJ1-6; 9 bases map to TRBD1. The V gene end was trimmed by 3 bases and the J gene end by 5 bases; junction bases not matched to a gene: 3. The CDR3 runs to 15 residues. Germline V gene sequence: CDR1 SGDLS, CDR2 YYNGEE. CDR3 region: CASSETGGNNSPLHF. CDR3 bases: TGTGCCAGCAGCGAGACAGGGGGTAATAATTCACCCCTCCACTTT.

This clonotype has ten or more counts. The V gene is TRBV9, the J gene TRBJ2-1; 7 positions match TRBD2. Looked up from germline, CDR1 is SGDLS and CDR2 is YYNGEE. The junction had 11 bases not matched to a gene; V was cut back by 4 bases and J by 4 bases. The CDR3 contains 16 residues. CDR3 protein: CASSLGGGSLYNEQFF. CDR3 coding DNA: TGTGCCAGCAGCTTAGGAGGCGGGAGCCTGTACAATGAGCAGTTCTTC. Based on the CDR3 plus reference TRBV9 and TRBJ2-1, the full variable domain is DSGVTQTPKHLITATGQRVTLRCSPRSGDLSVYWYQQSLDQGLQFLIQYYNGEERAKGNILERFSAQQFPDLHSELNLSSLELGDSALYFCASSLGGGSLYNEQFFGPGTRLTVL.

This clonotype was picked up many times. The chain combines TRBV9 with TRBJ2-7; D unclear. In germline, CDR1 is SGDLS, CDR2 YYNGEE. The CDR3 is 15 residues long. V was trimmed by 2 bases and J by 3 bases, leaving 15 bases between them. The CDR3 sequence is CASSVSGRADYEQYF. The CDR3 region has the DNA TGTGCCAGCAGCGTCTCAGGCAGAGCTGACTACGAGCAGTACTTC.

This clonotype has more than one count but fewer than ten. CDR3 sequence: CASSVGWGANTGELFF. The CDR3 DNA reads TGTGCCAGCAGCGTAGGTTGGGGAGCGAACACCGGGGAGCTGTTTTTT. The rearrangement uses TRBV9 and TRBJ2-2, with D possibly TRBD2 on 5 matching bases. The CDR3 totals 16 residues. Trimming took 0 bases from V and 0 from J, leaving 9 bases between them. CDR1 SGDLS and CDR2 YYNGEE come from the germline V gene. Supplemented by reference TRBV9 and TRBJ2-2, the full variable domain reads DSGVTQTPKHLITATGQRVTLRCSPRSGDLSVYWYQQSLDQGLQFLIQYYNGEERAKGNILERFSAQQFPDLHSELNLSSLELGDSALYFCASSVGWGANTGELFFGEGSRLTVL.

This clonotype appeared many times. V and J are TRBV9 and TRBJ2-3; 13 bases are a match to TRBD2. The CDR3 runs 20 residues. V was pared by 4 bases and J by 3 bases, with 17 bases of the junction left unmatched. Germline lookup yields CDR1 SGDLS and CDR2 YYNGEE. The CDR3 region is CASSRRTSGSRGFGTDTQYF. DNA of the CDR3: TGTGCCAGCAGCAGACGGACTAGCGGGAGTAGGGGTTTTGGAACAGATACGCAGTATTTT.

This clonotype has ten or more counts. The gene calls are TRBV9 and TRBJ1-5; no reliable D call. Germline V lookup: CDR1 SGDLS, CDR2 YYNGEE. Trimming pared 0 bases from V and 6 bases from J, leaving 10 bases between. This CDR3 is 14 amino acids long. CDR3 sequence: CASSVEANAQPQHF. The DNA for the CDR3 is TGTGCCAGCAGCGTAGAGGCGAACGCTCAGCCCCAGCATTTT. The variable domain in full, completed from reference TRBV9 and TRBJ1-5, reads DSGVTQTPKHLITATGQRVTLRCSPRSGDLSVYWYQQSLDQGLQFLIQYYNGEERAKGNILERFSAQQFPDLHSELNLSSLELGDSALYFCASSVEANAQPQHFGDGTRLSIL.

This chain connects TRBV9 to TRBJ1-3, with D hard to call. The CDR3 covers 12 residues. Germline assignment: CDR1 SGDLS and CDR2 YYNGEE. V dropped 7 bases and J dropped 2 bases, with 7 bases sitting between them. The DNA for the CDR3 is TGTGCCAGCGGAGAAACTGGAAACACCATATATTTT. Translating gives CASGETGNTIYF.

Many counts were recorded for this clonotype. V is TRBV9 and J is TRBJ2-7; D perhaps matches TRBD1 (6 bases). Trimming shortened V by 2 bases and J by 8 bases, and 14 bases separated the two germline ends. Germline assignment: CDR1 SGDLS and CDR2 YYNGEE. This CDR3 is 13 amino acids long. The CDR3 loop reads CASSVDTGFKQYF. CDR3 bases: TGTGCCAGCAGCGTGGACACAGGGTTTAAGCAGTACTTC.

This clonotype was seen repeatedly, ten times or more. V gene TRBV9 combines with J gene TRBJ1-2; the match to TRBD1 covers 9 bases. Trimming removed 4 bases from V and 8 bases from J; junction bases left unmatched: 9. The CDR3 spans 14 residues. Germline lookup yields CDR1 SGDLS and CDR2 YYNGEE. The chain's CDR3 is CASSTGTGIRGYTF. CDR3 bases: TGTGCCAGCAGCACCGGGACAGGGATTCGCGGCTACACCTTC.

This clonotype was counted many times. The CDR3 region has the DNA TGTGCCAGCAGCAGAGGGGTCCTCCCAGGGACTGAAGCTTTCTTT. Protein product: CASSRGVLPGTEAFF. This chain connects TRBV9 to TRBJ1-1, with D possibly being TRBD1 (5 bases). This CDR3 has 15 amino acids. Germline V gene lookup returns CDR1 SGDLS and CDR2 YYNGEE. V was clipped by 4 bases and J by 5 bases, with 18 bases between them.

In this sample, this clonotype turned up many times. The chain joins TRBV9 to TRBJ2-7; D is unclear. This CDR3 is built from 15 residues. CDR1 and CDR2 from the germline V gene are SGDLS and YYNGEE. V lost 0 bases, J lost 0 bases, and 10 bases lay in between. The CDR3 region is CASSVVPDGSYEQYF. The CDR3 DNA is TGTGCCAGCAGCGTAGTCCCGGATGGCTCCTACGAGCAGTACTTC.

This clonotype was detected many times. The chain is built from TRBV9 and TRBJ2-1; 13 bases map to TRBD2. The CDR3 is 20 residues long. The V gene end was trimmed by 3 bases and the J gene end by 3 bases; junction bases not matched to a gene: 15. Germline lookup yields CDR1 SGDLS and CDR2 YYNGEE. The CDR3 region has the DNA TGTGCCAGCAGCGGGGAACAGGATAAGACTAGCGGGAGGAACTACAATGAGCAGTTCTTC. It translates to CASSGEQDKTSGRNYNEQFF.

In its sample, this clonotype was seen many times. The chain combines TRBV9 with TRBJ2-2, with 13 bases identical to TRBD2. This CDR3 region has 17 residues. The V segment lost 2 bases and the J segment 4 bases; nucleotides outside the gene matches: 5. The V gene's germline CDR1 is SGDLS and CDR2 YYNGEE. As DNA, the CDR3 is TGTGCCAGCAGCGTGCAGGGACTAGCGGGAACCACCGGGGAGCTGTTTTTT. It encodes CASSVQGLAGTTGELFF.